This is a list of T cell receptor beta chains from one sample in a study of shared clonotypes between healthy human individuals. The method was immunoSEQ multiplex PCR; TCRdb's version includes in-frame clones alone and lacks a portion of them. Seen here are roughly 1,800,000 clones, approximately 94% observed once, and the top ten hold approximately 1%. Sequencing input: naive CD8+ T cells sorted from blood. These receptors were collected from a man aged 18 to 29 in good health. Each CDR3 is given with its conserved first and last residue. The order of the fields is V gene, J gene, D gene, clone size, CDR3 protein, CDR3 DNA. The D gene is left open where the match is weak. Clone sizes are given selectively: once, few, many, or a class where the clone is expanded.

TRBV7-9	TRBJ1-2	.	.	CASSSVLWDKRAF	TGTGCCAGCAGCTCTGTTCTTTGGGACAAGAGGGCCTTC
TRBV5-1	TRBJ1-1	TRBD1	.	CASSLGGQGIMNTEAFF	TGCGCCAGCAGCTTGGGGGGACAGGGGATCATGAACACTGAAGCTTTCTTT
TRBV10-2	TRBJ2-1	TRBD2	.	CASRLTSGFPYNEQFF	TGCGCCAGCAGGCTGACTAGCGGGTTTCCCTACAATGAGCAGTTCTTC
TRBV5-4	TRBJ2-7	.	.	CASSLITDTYEQYF	TGTGCCAGCAGCTTAATAACAGATACCTACGAGCAGTACTTC
TRBV9	TRBJ1-2	TRBD1	.	CASSPGTGVNGYTF	TGTGCCAGCAGCCCCGGGACAGGGGTTAATGGCTACACCTTC
TRBV4-1	TRBJ2-7	.	.	CASSQGSYEQYF	TGCGCCAGCAGCCAAGGGTCGTACGAGCAGTACTTC
TRBV6-5	TRBJ1-1	.	.	CASSYSSGPAGTEAFF	TGTGCCAGCAGTTACAGTTCAGGGCCCGCGGGCACTGAAGCTTTCTTT
TRBV5-4	TRBJ2-3	TRBD2	.	CASSLALAGGHTSTDTQYF	TGTGCCAGCAGCTTGGCACTAGCGGGAGGGCATACTAGCACAGATACGCAGTATTTT
TRBV27	TRBJ2-7	.	.	CASSPVGGAQEQYF	TGTGCCAGCAGTCCGGTAGGGGGGGCGCAAGAGCAGTACTTC
TRBV14	TRBJ2-6	.	.	CASSQAWPGANVLTF	TGTGCCAGCAGCCAAGCTTGGCCTGGGGCCAACGTCCTGACTTTC
TRBV6-5	TRBJ1-1	.	.	CASRPGVDTEAFF	TGTGCCAGCAGGCCAGGGGTGGACACTGAAGCTTTCTTT
TRBV6-1	TRBJ1-5	.	.	CASSEEGLWGSNQPQHF	TGTGCCAGCAGTGAAGAGGGGTTGTGGGGGAGCAATCAGCCCCAGCATTTT
TRBV28	TRBJ1-4	.	once	CASSLIGANEKLFF	TGTGCCAGCAGTTTGATAGGGGCAAATGAAAAACTGTTTTTT
TRBV6-1	TRBJ2-7	TRBD1	.	CAGRGGQGIPYEQYF	TGTGCCGGCAGGGGGGGACAGGGAATCCCCTACGAGCAGTACTTC
TRBV14	TRBJ2-7	.	.	CASSRGGNSYEQYF	TGTGCCAGCAGCCGGGGGGGCAACTCCTACGAGCAGTACTTC
TRBV7-2	TRBJ2-7	.	.	CASSLFGLFYEQYF	TGTGCCAGCAGCTTATTCGGACTTTTCTACGAGCAGTACTTC
TRBV15	TRBJ2-7	TRBD2	.	CATSAGGSYEQYF	TGTGCCACCAGCGCGGGAGGGAGTTACGAGCAGTACTTC
TRBV30	TRBJ1-3	.	once	CAWTGVDSGNTIYF	TGTGCCTGGACTGGCGTCGACTCTGGAAACACCATATATTTT
TRBV4-1	TRBJ2-5	TRBD2	.	CASSHPSEISGGPETQYF	TGCGCCAGCAGCCATCCCTCCGAGATTAGCGGGGGGCCAGAGACCCAGTACTTC
TRBV2	TRBJ1-1	.	.	CASRANTEAFF	TGTGCCAGCAGGGCGAACACTGAAGCTTTCTTT
TRBV11-1	TRBJ2-7	TRBD1	once	CASSWDRAYEQYF	TGTGCCAGCAGTTGGGACAGAGCCTACGAGCAGTACTTC
TRBV27	TRBJ2-1	.	.	CASSYQGNEQFF	TGTGCCAGCAGCTACCAGGGAAATGAGCAGTTCTTC
TRBV5-1	TRBJ1-1	.	once	CASSLVINTEAFF	TGCGCCAGCAGCTTGGTAATCAACACTGAAGCTTTCTTT
TRBV11-2	TRBJ1-4	.	once	CASSFGPQGLFF	TGTGCCAGCAGCTTTGGACCCCAAGGACTGTTTTTT
TRBV7-9	TRBJ1-2	.	.	CASSLVTADGYTF	TGTGCCAGCAGCTTAGTAACCGCCGATGGCTACACCTTC
TRBV5-5	TRBJ2-7	TRBD1	.	CASSPPDRVDEQYF	TGTGCCAGCAGCCCCCCGGACAGGGTCGACGAGCAGTACTTC
TRBV6-1	TRBJ1-1	.	.	CASGAVNTEAFF	TGTGCCAGCGGAGCCGTCAACACTGAAGCTTTCTTT
TRBV5-5	TRBJ2-7	TRBD2	.	CASSWGTGGASGEQYF	TGTGCCAGCAGTTGGGGAACCGGGGGGGCCTCGGGTGAGCAGTACTTC